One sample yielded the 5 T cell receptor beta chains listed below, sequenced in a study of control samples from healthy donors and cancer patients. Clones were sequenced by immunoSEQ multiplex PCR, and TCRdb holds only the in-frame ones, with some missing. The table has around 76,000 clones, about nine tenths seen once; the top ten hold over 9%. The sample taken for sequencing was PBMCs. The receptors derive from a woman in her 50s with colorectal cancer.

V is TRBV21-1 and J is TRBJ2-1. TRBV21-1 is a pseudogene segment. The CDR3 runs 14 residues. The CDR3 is CASNTGGCYNEQFF. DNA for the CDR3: TGTGCCAGCAATACTGGGGGTTGCTACAATGAGCAGTTCTTC.

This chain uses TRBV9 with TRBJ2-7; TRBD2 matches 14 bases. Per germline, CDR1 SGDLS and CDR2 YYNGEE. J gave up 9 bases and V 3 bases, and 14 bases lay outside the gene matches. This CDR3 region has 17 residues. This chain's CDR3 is CASSEGTSGGQKNGQYV. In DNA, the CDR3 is TGTGCCAGCAGCGAGGGGACTAGCGGGGGCCAAAAGAACGGGCAGTACGTC.

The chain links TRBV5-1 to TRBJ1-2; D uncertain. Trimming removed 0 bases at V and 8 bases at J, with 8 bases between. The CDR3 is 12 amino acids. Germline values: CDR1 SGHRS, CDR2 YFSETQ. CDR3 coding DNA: TGCGCCAGCAGCTTGGGTATCTCGGGCTACACCTTC. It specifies CASSLGISGYTF. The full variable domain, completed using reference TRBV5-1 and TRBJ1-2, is KAGVTQTPRYLIKTRGQQVTLSCSPISGHRSVSWYQQTPGQGLQFLFEYFSETQRNKGNFPGRFSGRQFSNSRSEMNVSTLELGDSALYLCASSLGISGYTFGSGTRLTVV.

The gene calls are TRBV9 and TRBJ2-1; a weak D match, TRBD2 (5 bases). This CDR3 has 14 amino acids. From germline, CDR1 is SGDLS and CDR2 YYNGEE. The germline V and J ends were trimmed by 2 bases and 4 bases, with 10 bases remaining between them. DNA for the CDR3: TGTGCCAGCAGCGTGAGCGGACTTTACAATGAGCAGTTCTTC. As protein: CASSVSGLYNEQFF.

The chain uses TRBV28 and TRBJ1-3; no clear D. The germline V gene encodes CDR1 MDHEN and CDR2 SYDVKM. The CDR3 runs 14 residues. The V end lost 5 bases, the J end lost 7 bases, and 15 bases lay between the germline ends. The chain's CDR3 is CASSKAVRGNTIYF. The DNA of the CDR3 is TGTGCCAGCAGTAAGGCGGTTCGAGGTAACACCATATATTTT.